The 5 T cell receptor beta chains below come from one sample, sequenced in a study of blood T cell repertoires in COVID-19. Assay: immunoSEQ multiplex PCR; the TCRdb copy retains only in-frame clones and omits some. The data contain 300,000 to 400,000 clones, about nine tenths of them singletons. Sequencing was done on a sample of peripheral blood. Every receptor here comes from a woman between 65 and 79 years old with COVID-19, enrolled during active disease.

This chain links TRBV7-8 with TRBJ1-2; 7 bases are a match to TRBD1. Germline CDR1 SGHVS, CDR2 FQNEAQ. The CDR3 has 13 residues. V lost 5 bases and J lost 4; bases outside the gene matches: 4. CDR3 region: CASSPGTAYGYTF. The CDR3 nucleotides are TGTGCCAGCAGCCCGGGGACAGCCTATGGCTACACCTTC.

The V gene is TRBV28, the J gene TRBJ1-4; D might be TRBD1 (6 bases). Germline CDR1 reads MDHEN; CDR2 reads SYDVKM. The CDR3 sequence is 15 residues long. Trimming took 1 base from V and 6 from J, leaving 12 bases between them. CDR3 residues: CASSLSQGGDEKLFF. Written as DNA, the CDR3 is TGTGCCAGCAGTTTATCACAGGGAGGGGATGAAAAACTGTTTTTT. The full variable domain, rest sourced from reference TRBV28 and TRBJ1-4, is DVKVTQSSRYLVKRTGEKVFLECVQDMDHENMFWYRQDPGLGLRLIYFSYDVKMKEKGDIPEGYSVSREKKERFSLILESASTNQTSMYLCASSLSQGGDEKLFFGSGTQLSVL.

This chain joins TRBV5-1 and TRBJ1-2; no reliable D call. The CDR3 has 13 residues. In germline, CDR1 is SGHRS, CDR2 YFSETQ. V was pared by 4 bases and J by 6 bases, with 13 bases between. In DNA, the CDR3 is TGCGCCAGCAGCCCTCTGGGCGACCATGGCTACACCTTC. Amino acid sequence: CASSPLGDHGYTF.

This chain joins TRBV24-1 and TRBJ2-3; 9 nucleotides match TRBD1. The CDR3 consists of 16 residues. V lost 1 base and J lost 5; bases outside the gene matches: 6. CDR1 and CDR2 (germline): KGHDR, SFDVKD. CDR3 amino acids: CATSDFGTGRGDTQYF. The CDR3 DNA sequence: TGTGCCACCAGTGATTTTGGGACAGGGAGGGGAGATACGCAGTATTTT.

The chain links TRBV7-2 to TRBJ1-2, with a possible D match to TRBD1 (5 bases). CDR3 size: 13 residues. The germline CDR1 and CDR2 sequences are SGHTA and FQGNSA. Trimming cost V 5 bases and J 3 bases, with 10 bases left between them. For the CDR3, the DNA is TGTGCCAGCAGCCTCAGGGCGGACTATGGCTACACCTTC. Translating gives CASSLRADYGYTF.